This TCR beta chain was profiled in a study of blood T cell repertoires in COVID-19. For the study at large: The United States, Italy and Spain provided the acute and convalescent COVID-19 samples.

Repertoires were generated with immunoSEQ multiplex PCR, while TCRdb's copy carries only in-frame clones and drops some. The sample lists fewer than 200,000 clones, about four fifths occurring once. Trimming cost V 4 bases and J 4 bases; bases outside gene matches: 4. The CDR3 sequence is 16 residues long. Germline CDR1 MNHNS, CDR2 SASEGT. The clonotype originates from a man aged 60-69 years with acute or convalescent COVID-19. The material sequenced was peripheral blood. The chain carries TRBV6-1 and TRBJ2-1; 13 bases map to TRBD2. CDR3 sequence: CASSGLAGGVYNEQFF. Written as DNA, the CDR3 is TGTGCCAGCAGTGGACTAGCGGGAGGAGTTTACAATGAGCAGTTCTTC.